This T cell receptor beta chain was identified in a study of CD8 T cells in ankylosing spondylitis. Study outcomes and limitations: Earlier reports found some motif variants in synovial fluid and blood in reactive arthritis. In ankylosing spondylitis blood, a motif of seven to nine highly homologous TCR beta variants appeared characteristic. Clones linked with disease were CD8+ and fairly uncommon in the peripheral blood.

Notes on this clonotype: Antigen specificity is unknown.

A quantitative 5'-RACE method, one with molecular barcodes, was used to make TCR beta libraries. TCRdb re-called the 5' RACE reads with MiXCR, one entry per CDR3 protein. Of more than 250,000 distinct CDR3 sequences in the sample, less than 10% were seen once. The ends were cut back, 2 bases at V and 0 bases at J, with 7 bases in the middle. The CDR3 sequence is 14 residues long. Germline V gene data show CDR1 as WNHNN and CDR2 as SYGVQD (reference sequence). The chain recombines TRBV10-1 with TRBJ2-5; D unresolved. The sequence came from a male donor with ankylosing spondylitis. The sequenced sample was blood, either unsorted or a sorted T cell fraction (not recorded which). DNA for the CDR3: TGCGCCAGCAGTGAGACAGAGCACCAAGAGACCCAGTACTTC. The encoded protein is CASSETEHQETQYF.